A selection of T cell receptor beta chains follows, all from one sample in a study of blood T cell repertoires in COVID-19. The protocol was immunoSEQ multiplex PCR, while the TCRdb copy is restricted to in-frame clones and leaves out a portion. The sample lists 100,000 to 150,000 clones; roughly nine tenths were seen once. The sample consisted of peripheral blood. These receptors were obtained from a man in his 70s with active or convalescent COVID-19. Both conserved end residues are part of each CDR3. Fields, in order: V gene, CDR3 length, J gene, clone size, D gene, CDR3 protein, CDR3 DNA. The D gene is left open where the match is weak. Not all rows give a size; the values are once, few, many and, for expanded clones, a class.

v_gene: TRBV15; len: 15; j_gene: TRBJ1-4; abundance: -; d_gene: TRBD1; CDR3aa: CATRGGTAVNEKLFF; CDR3nt: TGTGCCACCAGAGGGGGGACAGCAGTTAATGAAAAACTGTTTTTT
v_gene: TRBV28; len: 16; j_gene: TRBJ1-3; abundance: once; d_gene: -; CDR3aa: CASSLFGTGTGNTIYF; CDR3nt: TGTGCCAGCAGTTTATTTGGAACAGGAACTGGAAACACCATATATTTT
v_gene: TRBV28; len: 11; j_gene: TRBJ2-7; abundance: once; d_gene: -; CDR3aa: CASSTTYEQYF; CDR3nt: TGTGCCAGCAGCACTACCTACGAGCAGTACTTC
v_gene: TRBV3-1/TRBV3-2; len: 17; j_gene: TRBJ2-7; abundance: -; d_gene: TRBD1; CDR3aa: CASSQDWAGQGYGEQYF; CDR3nt: TGTGCCAGCAGCCAAGATTGGGCGGGACAGGGGTACGGGGAGCAGTACTTC
v_gene: TRBV19; len: 14; j_gene: TRBJ2-3; abundance: -; d_gene: -; CDR3aa: CASSMLQGRDTQYF; CDR3nt: TGTGCCAGTAGTATGCTCCAGGGCCGGGATACGCAGTATTTT
v_gene: TRBV11-2; len: 15; j_gene: TRBJ2-1; abundance: once; d_gene: -; CDR3aa: CASSDLGGVSNEQFF; CDR3nt: TGTGCCAGCAGCGATTTAGGGGGAGTATCGAATGAGCAGTTCTTC
v_gene: TRBV13; len: 15; j_gene: TRBJ1-3; abundance: few; d_gene: TRBD1; CDR3aa: CASSLGTGRGNTIYF; CDR3nt: TGTGCCAGCAGCTTAGGGACAGGGAGGGGAAACACCATATATTTT
v_gene: TRBV28; len: 15; j_gene: TRBJ1-5; abundance: -; d_gene: -; CDR3aa: CASRPAQYSNQPQHF; CDR3nt: TGTGCCAGCAGACCGGCACAGTATAGCAATCAGCCCCAGCATTTT
v_gene: TRBV27; len: 19; j_gene: TRBJ2-3; abundance: few; d_gene: TRBD2; CDR3aa: CASASPGLAGGLRGDTQYF; CDR3nt: TGTGCCAGTGCTAGTCCGGGACTAGCGGGAGGGCTGAGAGGAGATACGCAGTATTTT
v_gene: TRBV11-2; len: 17; j_gene: TRBJ2-6; abundance: once; d_gene: -; CDR3aa: CASSLGPGDYGANVLTF; CDR3nt: TGTGCCAGCAGCTTAGGACCAGGGGACTACGGGGCCAACGTCCTGACTTTC
v_gene: TRBV3-1/TRBV3-2; len: 17; j_gene: TRBJ2-1; abundance: -; d_gene: TRBD2; CDR3aa: CASSKPGRESSYNEQFF; CDR3nt: TGTGCCAGCAGCAAACCGGGGCGGGAGAGCTCCTACAATGAGCAGTTCTTC
v_gene: TRBV5-1; len: 13; j_gene: TRBJ2-1; abundance: -; d_gene: -; CDR3aa: CASTGTGYNEQFF; CDR3nt: TGCGCCAGCACCGGGACTGGCTACAATGAGCAGTTCTTC
v_gene: TRBV6-5; len: 14; j_gene: TRBJ2-5; abundance: once; d_gene: TRBD1; CDR3aa: CASSWTGDEETQYF; CDR3nt: TGTGCCAGCAGTTGGACAGGGGACGAAGAGACCCAGTACTTC
v_gene: TRBV10-1; len: 16; j_gene: TRBJ2-2; abundance: -; d_gene: -; CDR3aa: CASSSFGSGNPGELFF; CDR3nt: TGCGCCAGCAGTTCGTTCGGTTCCGGGAACCCCGGGGAGCTGTTTTTT
v_gene: TRBV13; len: 15; j_gene: TRBJ2-7; abundance: -; d_gene: -; CDR3aa: CASSLSGFSSYEQYF; CDR3nt: TGTGCCAGCAGCCTTAGCGGTTTTAGCTCCTACGAGCAGTACTTC
v_gene: TRBV3-1/TRBV3-2; len: 14; j_gene: TRBJ2-4; abundance: -; d_gene: -; CDR3aa: CASSQGVLKNIQYF; CDR3nt: TGTGCCAGCAGCCAGGGAGTCCTAAAAAACATTCAGTACTTC
v_gene: TRBV5-4; len: 16; j_gene: TRBJ1-1; abundance: -; d_gene: -; CDR3aa: CASSLADLRFRDEAFF; CDR3nt: TGTGCCAGCAGCTTGGCCGACCTTCGCTTCAGGGATGAAGCTTTCTTT
v_gene: TRBV7-8; len: 17; j_gene: TRBJ1-1; abundance: -; d_gene: -; CDR3aa: CASSLASWGSMGTEAFF; CDR3nt: TGTGCCAGCAGCTTAGCATCATGGGGCAGCATGGGCACTGAAGCTTTCTTT
v_gene: TRBV5-4; len: 14; j_gene: TRBJ2-7; abundance: -; d_gene: -; CDR3aa: CASSLGASPYEQYF; CDR3nt: TGTGCCAGCAGCTTGGGGGCCAGCCCCTACGAGCAGTACTTC
v_gene: TRBV6-2/TRBV6-3; len: 18; j_gene: TRBJ2-6; abundance: -; d_gene: TRBD1; CDR3aa: CASSHPQGALSGANVLTF; CDR3nt: TGTGCCAGCAGTCACCCGCAGGGGGCCCTCTCTGGGGCCAACGTCCTGACTTTC
v_gene: TRBV5-1; len: 16; j_gene: TRBJ2-7; abundance: -; d_gene: TRBD2; CDR3aa: CASSLGLTGLADEQYF; CDR3nt: TGCGCCAGCAGCTTGGGGCTTACGGGACTAGCGGACGAGCAGTACTTC
v_gene: TRBV7-9; len: 16; j_gene: TRBJ2-3; abundance: -; d_gene: TRBD1; CDR3aa: CASSRLVTGVKDTQYF; CDR3nt: TGTGCCAGCAGCCGTCTCGTGACAGGGGTGAAAGATACGCAGTATTTT
v_gene: TRBV7-9; len: 13; j_gene: TRBJ2-1; abundance: -; d_gene: -; CDR3aa: CASSSFQGNEQFF; CDR3nt: TGTGCCAGCAGCAGCTTCCAGGGCAATGAGCAGTTCTTC
v_gene: TRBV10-3; len: 13; j_gene: TRBJ2-7; abundance: -; d_gene: TRBD2; CDR3aa: CAISASGAYEQYF; CDR3nt: TGTGCCATCAGTGCTAGCGGAGCCTACGAGCAGTACTTC
v_gene: TRBV6-1; len: 17; j_gene: TRBJ1-6; abundance: -; d_gene: -; CDR3aa: CASSGRTLSSYNSPLHF; CDR3nt: TGTGCCAGCAGTGGAAGGACACTCAGCTCCTATAATTCACCCCTCCACTTT
v_gene: TRBV27; len: 13; j_gene: TRBJ2-7; abundance: -; d_gene: TRBD2; CDR3aa: CASSSGGAYEQYF; CDR3nt: TGTGCCAGCAGCTCGGGAGGCGCCTACGAGCAGTACTTC
v_gene: TRBV5-8; len: 15; j_gene: TRBJ1-1; abundance: -; d_gene: -; CDR3aa: CATHSGGIMNTEAFF; CDR3nt: TGTGCCACCCATTCTGGCGGGATCATGAACACTGAAGCTTTCTTT